The 25 T cell receptor beta chains presented below share a single source sample, sequenced in a study of blood T cell repertoires in COVID-19. The table came from immunoSEQ multiplex PCR; TCRdb's copy has only in-frame clones and leaves some out. The table shows about 240,000 clones, with around nine tenths occurring only once. The sequenced sample consisted of peripheral blood. Every receptor here comes from a woman in her 70s with active or convalescent COVID-19.

The chain couples TRBV4-2 to TRBJ2-1; TRBD2 aligns across 8 bases. After removal of 0 bases from V and 11 bases from J, the junction contained 12 bases not matched to a gene. The germline gives CDR1 LGHNA, CDR2 YNFKEQ. This CDR3 region has 16 residues. The CDR3 DNA sequence: TGTGCCAGCAGCCAAGAGGAGTCCGGGGGGGGCACAAAGCAGTTCTTC. Its translation is CASSQEESGGGTKQFF.

The rearrangement joins TRBV5-6 to TRBJ1-4; D remains ambiguous. The length of the CDR3 is 15 residues. The germline V gene encodes CDR1 SGHDT and CDR2 YYEEEE. Trimming took off 2 bases at V and 5 bases at J, with 13 bases between the two ends. The CDR3 coding sequence is TGTGCCAGCAGCTTCGTTCGTCGGGAAAATGAAAAACTGTTTTTT. This sequence encodes CASSFVRRENEKLFF.

This chain joins TRBV5-4 and TRBJ2-7, with D perhaps TRBD2 (7 bases). Germline CDR1 reads SGHNT; CDR2 reads YYREEE (reference sequence). The ends were cut back, 5 bases at V and 2 bases at J, with 17 bases in the middle. The CDR3 covers 15 residues. CDR3 bases: TGTGCCAGCAGTACCCCCCGGGGGGCCGCCTACGAGCAGTACTTC. Translated, it gives CASSTPRGAAYEQYF.

This clone was detected only once. The V and J genes are TRBV6-6 and TRBJ2-1, with a weak D call TRBD1 (5 bases). The CDR3 length is 15 residues. V lost 5 bases, J lost 6 bases, and 17 bases lay in between. Germline-derived CDR1 and CDR2 are MNHNY and SVGAGI (reference sequence). CDR3 sequence reads: CASSTDPPRGNEQFF. In DNA, the CDR3 is TGTGCCAGCAGTACAGATCCGCCAAGGGGCAATGAGCAGTTCTTC.

This clone has just a few counts. V is TRBV19 and J is TRBJ2-1, with a weak D call TRBD1 (5 bases). Germline assignment: CDR1 LNHDA and CDR2 SQIVND (reference sequence). V shed 3 bases and J shed 10 bases, with 10 bases lying between them. This CDR3 is 12 amino acids long. The CDR3 spells CASSINHREQFF. The CDR3, as DNA: TGTGCCAGTAGTATTAACCACAGGGAGCAGTTCTTC.

The chain employs TRBV5-1 and TRBJ1-2; 7 bases match TRBD1. V dropped 2 bases and J dropped 6; count of bases not matched to a gene: 4. Germline V gene sequence: CDR1 SGHRS, CDR2 YFSETQ. This CDR3 is built from 13 residues. The CDR3 protein is CASSFRGWDGYTF. The DNA for the CDR3 is TGCGCCAGCAGCTTCAGGGGGTGGGATGGCTACACCTTC.

The CDR3 here is CASSSTGFNYGYTF. The DNA of the CDR3 is TGTGCCAGCAGTTCTACAGGATTTAACTATGGCTACACCTTC. The chain is built from TRBV28 and TRBJ1-2; the D gene is possibly TRBD1 (5 bases). In germline, CDR1 is MDHEN, CDR2 SYDVKM. The CDR3 totals 14 residues. The ends were cut back, 4 bases at V and 1 base at J, with 10 bases in the middle.

The chain employs TRBV5-1 and TRBJ2-2; possible D gene TRBD1, 6 bases. V was shortened by 3 bases and J by 4 bases, with 19 bases between the two germline ends. The CDR3 totals 17 residues. Germline-derived CDR1 and CDR2 are SGHRS and YFSETQ. CDR3 protein: CASSYPTRGPSTGELFF. The DNA of the CDR3 is TGCGCCAGCAGCTACCCCACCAGGGGTCCCTCCACCGGGGAGCTGTTTTTT.

The rearrangement uses TRBV19 and TRBJ1-5, with a weak D call TRBD1 (5 bases). Germline V gene lookup returns CDR1 LNHDA and CDR2 SQIVND (reference sequence). CDR3 size: 14 residues. The V end lost 1 base, the J end lost 8 bases, and 12 bases lay between the germline ends. DNA for the CDR3: TGTGCCAGTAGTATAGGGGGGGTTTGGGAGCCCCAGCATTTT. Its protein is CASSIGGVWEPQHF.

The V gene is TRBV19, the J gene TRBJ1-6, with a weak D call TRBD1 (6 bases). V lost 3 bases and J 6 bases, leaving 9 bases between the germline ends. Germline CDR1 and CDR2: LNHDA and SQIVND (reference sequence). The CDR3 sequence is 14 residues long. CDR3 sequence (DNA): TGTGCCAGTAGTATTTCCAGGGGTAATTCACCCCTCCACTTT. The encoded protein is CASSISRGNSPLHF.

This clone is a singleton in its sample. This rearrangement joins TRBV11-3 to TRBJ1-1, with 7 bases aligning to TRBD1. The CDR3 is made up of 14 amino acids. Germline lookup yields CDR1 SGHNT and CDR2 YENEEA. The V gene end was trimmed by 4 bases and the J gene end by 1 base; junction bases not matched to a gene: 3. The CDR3 here is CASSSRTGNTEAFF. The CDR3 DNA is TGTGCCAGCAGCTCACGGACAGGGAACACTGAAGCTTTCTTT.

This clone was picked up one time. The V gene is TRBV20-1, the J gene TRBJ2-7; possibly TRBD2 for D (6 bases). Trimming cost V 6 bases and J 9 bases, with 15 bases left between them. The CDR3 is 11 amino acids. Germline V gives CDR1 DFQATT, CDR2 SNEGSKA (reference sequence). The DNA of the CDR3 is TGCAGTGCCGCCGGGACTTTAGGGCAGTACTTC. It yields the protein CSAAGTLGQYF.

The V and J genes are TRBV11-2 and TRBJ2-7, with TRBD1 identical over 9 bases. Trimming at V came to 3 bases and at J to 0 bases, leaving 3 bases not matched to a gene. The CDR3 length is 15 residues. The germline V gene has CDR1 SGHAT and CDR2 FQNNGV. CDR3 amino acids: CASSFGTGNSYEQYF. For the CDR3, the DNA is TGTGCCAGCAGCTTCGGGACAGGGAACTCCTACGAGCAGTACTTC.

This clone has a single count. V and J are TRBV27 and TRBJ2-3, with a weak D call TRBD2 (5 bases). V was cut by 5 bases and J by 1 base, with 10 bases left in between. Germline V lookup: CDR1 MNHEY, CDR2 SMNVEV (reference sequence). CDR3 length: 14 residues. The CDR3 region is CASSGEFGTDTQYF. As DNA, the CDR3 is TGTGCCAGCAGTGGGGAGTTCGGCACAGATACGCAGTATTTT.

The CDR3 region is CASSLGVGQGDQPQHF. The CDR3 nucleotides read TGTGCCAGCAGCTTAGGCGTCGGACAGGGCGATCAGCCCCAGCATTTT. The chain is built from TRBV5-6 and TRBJ1-5; 8 nucleotides line up with TRBD1. J gave up 5 bases and V 2 bases, and 9 bases lay outside the gene matches. Germline-derived CDR1 and CDR2 are SGHDT and YYEEEE. CDR3 length: 16 amino acids.

The genes are TRBV27 and TRBJ2-5, with TRBD2 as a possible D gene (7 bases). Germline CDR1 and CDR2: MNHEY and SMNVEV (reference sequence). There are 15 residues in the CDR3. The V end lost 2 bases, the J end lost 1 base, and 11 bases lay between the germline ends. CDR3 amino acids: CASSLAGAVQETQYF. In nucleotides, the CDR3 is TGTGCCAGCAGTTTAGCGGGGGCGGTCCAAGAGACCCAGTACTTC.

The V and J genes are TRBV6-2 or TRBV6-3 and TRBJ2-1; 10 bases match TRBD2. This CDR3 contains 15 residues. After removal of 5 bases from V and 7 bases from J, the junction contained 8 bases not matched to a gene. Germline V CDR1 and CDR2: MNHEY, SVGEGT. The CDR3 sequence: CASSRSGGGFNEQFF. The DNA for the CDR3 is TGTGCCAGCAGTCGGAGCGGGGGGGGATTTAATGAGCAGTTCTTC.

The rearrangement joins TRBV6-5 to TRBJ1-1, with a tentative D call TRBD1 (6 bases). The CDR3 sequence is 14 residues long. Trimming stripped 7 bases from V and 0 bases from J, with 12 bases between. Germline V gives CDR1 MNHEY, CDR2 SVGAGI. CDR3 sequence: CASTMGAMNTEAFF. Written as DNA, the CDR3 is TGTGCCAGCACCATGGGGGCAATGAACACTGAAGCTTTCTTT.

The chain carries TRBV7-9 and TRBJ1-2; 9 bases match TRBD1. V lost 5 bases, J lost 7 bases, and 5 bases stayed unmatched. This CDR3 is 13 amino acids long. Germline loops: CDR1 SEHNR, CDR2 FQNEAQ (reference sequence). The DNA for the CDR3 is TGTGCCAGCAGCCTAAGACAGGGGGGTGGCTACACCTTC. Translated, it gives CASSLRQGGGYTF.

V usage is TRBV5-6 and J usage is TRBJ2-2; 9 nucleotides match TRBD1. The CDR3 sequence is 15 residues long. The trim removed 4 bases at V and 5 bases at J, leaving 6 bases unmatched. Looked up from germline, CDR1 is SGHDT and CDR2 is YYEEEE. CDR3 protein: CASSPGQGRTGELFF. The CDR3 DNA reads as TGTGCCAGCAGCCCGGGACAGGGTCGGACCGGGGAGCTGTTTTTT.

The V and J genes are TRBV6-6 and TRBJ2-7; D gene uncertain. The V and J ends lost 8 bases and 0 bases respectively, with 11 bases between them. The CDR3 is 13 residues long. CDR1 MNHNY and CDR2 SVGAGI come from the germline V gene (reference sequence). CDR3 nucleotide sequence: TGTGCCAGCGGGCGACCGAGCTCCTACGAGCAGTACTTC. Translation: CASGRPSSYEQYF.

This sequence joins TRBV5-5 and TRBJ1-1, with D possibly matching TRBD1 (5 bases). The germline V gene has CDR1 SGHKS and CDR2 YYEKEE (reference sequence). The V and J ends lost 0 bases and 6 bases respectively, with 12 bases between them. The CDR3 is 14 residues long. CDR3 nucleotides: TGTGCCAGCAGCTTGGGGGGCGGATTCCCTGAAGCTTTCTTT. Amino acid sequence: CASSLGGGFPEAFF.

V gene TRBV10-3 combines with J gene TRBJ1-2; D unclear. The CDR3 totals 15 residues. Germline V CDR1 and CDR2: ENHRY, SYGVKD. Trimming removed 3 bases from V and 4 bases from J, with 15 bases in between. The CDR3 nucleotides read TGTGCCATCAGTGAAATCCGGGTTAAGTCCTATGGCTACACCTTC. This gives the protein CAISEIRVKSYGYTF.

The CDR3 sequence: CASSYTRGIGNTIYF. CDR3 coding DNA: TGTGCCAGCAGCTACACCAGGGGAATTGGAAACACCATATATTTT. The chain has TRBV7-6 and TRBJ1-3, with a weak D call TRBD1 (6 bases). In germline, CDR1 is SGHVS, CDR2 FNYEAQ. This CDR3 region has 15 residues. With 4 bases removed from V and 3 bases from J, the gap between germline ends came to 13 bases. The variable domain in full, completed from reference TRBV7-6 and TRBJ1-3, reads GAGVSQSPRYKVTKRGQDVALRCDPISGHVSLYWYRQALGQGPEFLTYFNYEAQQDKSGLPNDRFSAERPEGSISTLTIQRTEQRDSAMYRCASSYTRGIGNTIYFGEGSWLTVV.

The gene calls are TRBV3-1 (or the pseudogene TRBV3-2) and TRBJ2-5; tentatively, D is TRBD2 (6 bases). The V end lost 3 bases, the J end lost 1 base, and 12 bases lay between the germline ends. The CDR3 sequence is 15 residues long. The germline gives CDR1 LGHDT, CDR2 YNNKEL (reference sequence). This CDR3 reads CASSQEDYLQETQYF. The CDR3 region has the DNA TGTGCCAGCAGCCAGGAGGACTACCTCCAAGAGACCCAGTACTTC.